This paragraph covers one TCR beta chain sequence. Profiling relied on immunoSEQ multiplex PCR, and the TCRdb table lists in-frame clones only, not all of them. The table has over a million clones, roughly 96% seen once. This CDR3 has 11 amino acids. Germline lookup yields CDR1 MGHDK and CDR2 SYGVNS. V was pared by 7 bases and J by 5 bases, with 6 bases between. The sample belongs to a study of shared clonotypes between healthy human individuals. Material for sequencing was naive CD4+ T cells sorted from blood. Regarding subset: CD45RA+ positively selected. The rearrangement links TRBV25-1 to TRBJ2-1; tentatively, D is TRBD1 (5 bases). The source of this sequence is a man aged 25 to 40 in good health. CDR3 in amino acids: CASTRDNEQFF. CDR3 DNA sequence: TGTGCCAGCACCAGGGACAATGAGCAGTTCTTC.